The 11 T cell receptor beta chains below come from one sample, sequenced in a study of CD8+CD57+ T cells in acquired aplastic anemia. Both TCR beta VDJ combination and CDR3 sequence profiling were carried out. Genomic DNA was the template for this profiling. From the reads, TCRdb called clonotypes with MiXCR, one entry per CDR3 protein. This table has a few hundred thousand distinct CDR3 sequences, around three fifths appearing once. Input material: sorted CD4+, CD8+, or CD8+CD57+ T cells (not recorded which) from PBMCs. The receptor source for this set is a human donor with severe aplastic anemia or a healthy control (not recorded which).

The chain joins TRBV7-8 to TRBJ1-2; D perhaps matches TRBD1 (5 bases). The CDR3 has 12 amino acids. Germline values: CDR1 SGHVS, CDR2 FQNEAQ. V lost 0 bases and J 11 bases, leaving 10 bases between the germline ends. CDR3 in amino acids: CASSLAGVVYTF. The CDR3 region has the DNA TGTGCCAGCAGCTTAGCGGGGGTTGTATACACCTTC.

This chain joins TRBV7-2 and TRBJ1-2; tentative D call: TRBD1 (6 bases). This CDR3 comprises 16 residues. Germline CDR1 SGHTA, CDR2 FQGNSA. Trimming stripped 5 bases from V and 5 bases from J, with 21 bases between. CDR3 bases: TGTGCCAGCAGCATTGGAACACAGGGTCCGGCGTATGGCTACACCTTC. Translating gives CASSIGTQGPAYGYTF. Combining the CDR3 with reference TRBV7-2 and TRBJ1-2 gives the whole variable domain GAGVSQSPSNKVTEKGKDVELRCDPISGHTALYWYRQSLGQGLEFLIYFQGNSAPDKSGLPSDRFSAERTGGSVSTLTIQRTQQEDSAVYLCASSIGTQGPAYGYTFGSGTRLTVV.

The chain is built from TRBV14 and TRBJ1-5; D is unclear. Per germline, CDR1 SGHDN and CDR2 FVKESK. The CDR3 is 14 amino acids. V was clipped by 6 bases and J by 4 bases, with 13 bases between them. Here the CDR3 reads CASSPPGANQPQHF. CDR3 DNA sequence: TGTGCCAGCAGTCCCCCGGGCGCAAATCAGCCCCAGCATTTT. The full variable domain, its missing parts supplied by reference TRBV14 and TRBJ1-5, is EAGVTQFPSHSVIEKGQTVTLRCDPISGHDNLYWYRRVMGKEIKFLLHFVKESKQDESGMPNNRFLAERTGGTYSTLKVQPAELEDSGVYFCASSPPGANQPQHFGDGTRLSIL.

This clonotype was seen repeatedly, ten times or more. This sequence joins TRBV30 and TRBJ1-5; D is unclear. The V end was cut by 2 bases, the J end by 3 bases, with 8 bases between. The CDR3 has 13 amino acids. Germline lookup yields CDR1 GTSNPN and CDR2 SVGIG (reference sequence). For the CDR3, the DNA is TGTGCCTGGAGTTTGGGTATCAATCAGCCCCAGCATTTT. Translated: CAWSLGINQPQHF.

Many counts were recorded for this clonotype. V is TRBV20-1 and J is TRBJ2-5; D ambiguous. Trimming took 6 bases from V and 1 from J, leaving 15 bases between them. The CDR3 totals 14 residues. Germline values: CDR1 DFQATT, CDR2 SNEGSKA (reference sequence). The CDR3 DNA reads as TGCAGTGCCCCCGACGCCCGGACCCAAGAGACCCAGTACTTC. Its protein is CSAPDARTQETQYF.

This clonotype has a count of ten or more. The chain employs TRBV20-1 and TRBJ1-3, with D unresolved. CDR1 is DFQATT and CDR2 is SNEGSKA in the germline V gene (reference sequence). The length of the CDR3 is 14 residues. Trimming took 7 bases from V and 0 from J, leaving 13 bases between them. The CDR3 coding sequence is TGCAGTGTGTCCAGGTCCCGCTCTGGAAACACCATATATTTT. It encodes CSVSRSRSGNTIYF.

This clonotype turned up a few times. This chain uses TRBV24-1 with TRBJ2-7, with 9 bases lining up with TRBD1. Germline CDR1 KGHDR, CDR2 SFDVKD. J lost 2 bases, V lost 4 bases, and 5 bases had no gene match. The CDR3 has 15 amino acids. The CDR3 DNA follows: TGTGCCACCAGTGACCGGGACAGGGTTCCCTACGAGCAGTACTTC. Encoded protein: CATSDRDRVPYEQYF.

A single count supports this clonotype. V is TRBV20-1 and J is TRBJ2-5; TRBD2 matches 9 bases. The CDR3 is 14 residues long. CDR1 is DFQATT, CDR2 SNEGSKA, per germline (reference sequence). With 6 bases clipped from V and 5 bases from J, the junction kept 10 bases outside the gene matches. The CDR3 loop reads CSAHAGGGLETQYF. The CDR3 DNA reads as TGCAGTGCACACGCGGGGGGGGGCTTGGAGACCCAGTACTTC.

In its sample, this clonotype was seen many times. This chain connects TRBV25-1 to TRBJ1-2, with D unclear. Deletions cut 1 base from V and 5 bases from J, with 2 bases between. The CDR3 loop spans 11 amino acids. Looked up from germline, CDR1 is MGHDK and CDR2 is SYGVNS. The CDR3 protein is CASSELYGYTF. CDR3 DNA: TGTGCCAGCAGTGAATTATATGGCTACACCTTC.

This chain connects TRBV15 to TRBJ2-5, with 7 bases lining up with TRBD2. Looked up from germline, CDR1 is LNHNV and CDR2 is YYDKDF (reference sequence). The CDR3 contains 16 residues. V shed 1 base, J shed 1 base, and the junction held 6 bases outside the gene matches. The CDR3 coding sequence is TGTGCCACCAGCAGAGGGAAGAGGGAGGGCCAAGAGACCCAGTACTTC. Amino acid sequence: CATSRGKREGQETQYF.

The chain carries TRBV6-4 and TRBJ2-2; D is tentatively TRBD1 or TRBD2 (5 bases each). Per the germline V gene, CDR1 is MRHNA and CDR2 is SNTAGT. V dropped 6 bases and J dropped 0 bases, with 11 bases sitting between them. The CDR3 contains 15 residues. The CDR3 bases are TGTGCCAGCAGCGTCGAGGGGCCGAACACCGGGGAGCTGTTTTTT. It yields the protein CASSVEGPNTGELFF.